This T cell receptor beta chain comes out of a study of T cell repertoires in cytomegalovirus infection. Turning to the study itself: It was the public TCR beta signatures that indicated both CMV infection and matching HLA type. Study-wide results and caveats: The study identified carriers of CMV plus the relevant HLA from cumulative public TCR beta family frequency.

In the case of this clonotype: Its antigen is not identified.

TCRdb re-called the reads with MiXCR, one entry per CDR3 protein. The sample includes around 550,000 distinct CDR3 sequences, 26% seen only once; the top ten take about 13%. Sequencing was performed on PBMCs. The sequence derives from a human donor in good health (CMV status not recorded). Some clones in this sample may be carry-over from other donors' samples.

The CDR3 DNA sequence: TGTGCCAGCAGGGGACAGGGGGAGGGCTACGAGCAGTACGTC. Translation gives CASRGQGEGYEQYV. V is TRBV6-2 or TRBV6-3 and J is TRBJ2-7; TRBD1 matches at 11 bases. The CDR3 is 14 residues long. Trimming removed 6 bases from V and 3 bases from J; junction bases left unmatched: 4. Germline V gene data show CDR1 as MNHEY and CDR2 as SVGEGT.